This TCR beta chain is drawn from a study of shared clonotypes between healthy human individuals. Overall study context: Three men and a couple of women, aged 18 to 49, were donors. Study-level results: Clonotypes not shared had lower generation probabilities than those common to all four donors.

Germline V gives CDR1 SGHAT, CDR2 FQNNGV. V lost 4 bases and J lost 6; bases outside the gene matches: 4. CDR3 length: 15 residues. On this clone itself: The antigen is undetermined.

The naive CD8 fraction comprised CD45RO-negative cells positively selected for CCR7 and excluded terminally differentiated effector memory CD45RA+ cells. Every contributor of samples was a Caucasian grown-up residing in Nashville, Tennessee. On sorted subsets, replicate PCRs used approximately 190 ng DNA, or 30,000 or so T cell genomes. Profiling relied on immunoSEQ multiplex PCR, and the TCRdb table lists in-frame clones only, not all of them. There are approximately 1.9 million clones in the sample; 80% to 95% occur only once, and less than 2% lies in the top ten. The receptor was isolated from a young man in good health. Some clones in this sample may be carry-over from other donors' samples. Material: naive CD8+ T cells from PBMCs. The chain couples TRBV11-2 to TRBJ2-1, with TRBD2 matching over 12 bases. As DNA, the CDR3 is TGTGCCAGCAGCTCCCCTAGCGGGAGGGTCAATGAGCAGTTCTTC. This gives the protein CASSSPSGRVNEQFF.